This T cell receptor beta chain was sequenced in a study of blood T cell repertoires in COVID-19 (dated by TCRdb to 2020 to 2022). At the level of the whole study: The collaborator samples originated in the United States, Italy and Spain and spanned the acute and convalescent phases of COVID-19. The prospective study material was composed of cDNA or gDNA derived from T cells, B-cell-depleted T cells, or PBMCs. The repertoires were released in a freely available public database meant as a resource for research on the immune response to SARS-CoV-2. A de-identified subject ID, COVID-19 status, age in years and sex were almost always included in the sample metadata. The dataset comprised deeply sampled blood TCRbeta repertoires from subjects exposed to, actively infected with, or recovered from COVID-19. Samples were obtained from the ongoing ImmuneRACE study (first 160 participants) and from 950 to 1,500 subjects provided by 6 global collaborators. Where available, HLA class I and class II types were obtained from metadata supplied by the sample provider rather than from assay-based typing.

What the research found in general, with its limitations: How much clinical and demographic metadata was included differed by source and by participant, and the metadata was provided uncurated.

In its sample, this clone was seen once. Its antigen specificity is not known. There are no base qualities to consult, and no much larger clone falls within one base. Collaborating institutions collected whole blood in K2EDTA tubes following their own protocols. For TCRbeta analysis, collaborators shipped samples as frozen whole blood, isolated PBMCs, or DNA extracted from either of those sample types. TCRbeta CDR3 regions were amplified from genomic DNA using the immunoSEQ Assay, a bias-controlled multiplex PCR. The original pipeline was this. The number of nucleated cells in each sample was estimated from the amplification of reference gene primers within the assay. To quantify the absolute abundance of each unique TCRbeta CDR3 rearrangement, sequence reads were collapsed and filtered. Productive Simpson clonality was computed per sample as the square root of Simpson's diversity index over productive rearrangements. In TCRdb, the immuneACCESS table is reduced to in-frame sequences with V and J assigned. These tables do not hold every clone; where another copy was compared, an unresolved V gene accounts for under half, and the others remain unexplained. The V and J calls and clone size were taken over from that table, and D and trimming were inferred from the DNA. This sample is represented by under 150,000 clones; around 89% of them were singletons. About 28% of the sample belongs to the ten largest clones.

Specimen: peripheral blood. This sequence was found in a human donor in a cohort sampled during active COVID-19.

At the DNA level, the sequence is TGTGCCAGCAGCCAGGTTGACGGTGCCTACGAGCAGTACTTC. This encodes CASSQVDGAYEQYF. The sequence is built from TRBV27 and TRBJ2-7; the D gene cannot be resolved reliably. CDR1 and CDR2 were assigned from the germline V gene (reference sequence) as MNHEY and SMNVEV. The CDR3 covers 14 residues, taking in both the cysteine and the phenylalanine. The CDR3 DNA has 42 bases and is translated from base 1. A distance of 14 bases separates the germline ends of V and J, which lose 6 bases and 2 bases respectively.